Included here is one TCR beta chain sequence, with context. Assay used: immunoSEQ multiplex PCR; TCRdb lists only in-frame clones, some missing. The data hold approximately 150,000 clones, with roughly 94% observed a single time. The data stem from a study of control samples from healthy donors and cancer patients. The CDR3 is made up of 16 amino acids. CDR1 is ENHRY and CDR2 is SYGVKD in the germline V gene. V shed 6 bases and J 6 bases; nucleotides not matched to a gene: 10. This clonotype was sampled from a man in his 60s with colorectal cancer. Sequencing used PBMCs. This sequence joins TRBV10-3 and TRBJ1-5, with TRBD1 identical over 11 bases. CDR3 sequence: CAIRGGDRGKGQPQHF. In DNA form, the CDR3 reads TGTGCCATCAGGGGGGGGGACAGGGGGAAAGGTCAGCCCCAGCATTTT.